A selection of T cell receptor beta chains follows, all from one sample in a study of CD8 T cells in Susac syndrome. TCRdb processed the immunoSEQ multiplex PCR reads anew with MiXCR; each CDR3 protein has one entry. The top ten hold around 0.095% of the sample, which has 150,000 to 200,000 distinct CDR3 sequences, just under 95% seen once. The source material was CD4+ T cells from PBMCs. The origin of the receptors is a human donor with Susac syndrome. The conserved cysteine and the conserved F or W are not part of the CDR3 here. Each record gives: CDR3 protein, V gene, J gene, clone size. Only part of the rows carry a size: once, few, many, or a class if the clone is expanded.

ASSQDPGGTTEAF,TRBV4-2,TRBJ1-1,once
AGIRGGNYGYT,TRBV30,TRBJ1-2,once
ASSPGQNTGELF,TRBV28,TRBJ2-2,.
SVDRQMNTEAF,TRBV29-1,TRBJ1-1,.
ASSGGTGLEEKLF,TRBV2,TRBJ1-4,.
ATNRDVEQY,TRBV2,TRBJ2-7,.
ASIPGGTAKNIQY,TRBV6-1,TRBJ2-4,.
ASSPIALTDTQY,TRBV2,TRBJ2-3,.
ASSLSQGYNEQF,TRBV5-1,TRBJ2-1,once
SARDVGQAPNPSYEQY,TRBV20-1,TRBJ2-7,.
ASSLDTGWEGYT,TRBV7-9,TRBJ1-2,.
ASSLWAGYTDTQY,TRBV7-2,TRBJ2-3,.
SAPVGGPRNQPQH,TRBV20-1,TRBJ1-5,.
SARSGGANEQF,TRBV20-1,TRBJ2-1,.
ASKQGGNTEAF,TRBV12-3/TRBV12-4,TRBJ1-1,.
ASGLTPDQPQH,TRBV12-5,TRBJ1-5,.
ASVTSKETQY,TRBV21-1,TRBJ2-5,.
SASERMGDEAF,TRBV20-1,TRBJ1-1,.
ASSPPPPYEQY,TRBV18,TRBJ2-7,.
SALRTETYEQY,TRBV20-1,TRBJ2-7,.
SARRDNEQF,TRBV20-1,TRBJ2-1,.
SASNQGGAGELF,TRBV20-1,TRBJ2-2,.
SVAPGQDYEQY,TRBV29-1,TRBJ2-7,.
ASYLWTVTYEQY,TRBV6-6,TRBJ2-7,.
ASSQIYGSRELF,TRBV3-1,TRBJ2-2,.
ASRSQGSSYEQY,TRBV5-1,TRBJ2-7,.
ASSLTAPGQPDEKLF,TRBV4-2,TRBJ1-4,.
ASTQDRGMAETQY,TRBV5-1,TRBJ2-5,once
SGGTGKVNTIY,TRBV20-1,TRBJ1-3,once
SAGIQDYGYT,TRBV20-1,TRBJ1-2,.
ASRPERIQETQY,TRBV27,TRBJ2-5,.
SASPGGHNEQY,TRBV20-1,TRBJ2-7,once
ASSPPAQGGVEAF,TRBV18,TRBJ1-1,.
ATSAAGGTQY,TRBV7-9,TRBJ2-5,.
ASSSGTSAVTDTQY,TRBV6-2/TRBV6-3,TRBJ2-3,.
SVSQPRAEHYNEQF,TRBV29-1,TRBJ2-1,.
ASTYTSTDTQY,TRBV11-2,TRBJ2-3,few
ASSSSGEAF,TRBV7-9,TRBJ1-1,.
ASSELYNTIY,TRBV6-6,TRBJ1-3,.
ASSPSPNQETQY,TRBV18,TRBJ2-5,.
AWGRGVSTDTQY,TRBV30,TRBJ2-3,.
ASSARLESTDTQY,TRBV6-5,TRBJ2-3,.
ASAEGSSYNEQF,TRBV5-1,TRBJ2-1,.
ASSERWQGAGETQY,TRBV2,TRBJ2-5,.
ARGTSKDTQY,TRBV27,TRBJ2-3,.
ASSSGGTQY,TRBV19,TRBJ2-5,.
ASSTRVGANVLT,TRBV5-8,TRBJ2-6,.
SPIAGERGQF,TRBV20-1,TRBJ2-1,once
ASSQEEGLGPYNSPLH,TRBV4-2,TRBJ1-6,.
ASSPPFPGNYGYT,TRBV18,TRBJ1-2,.
ACTSGRGRISNTGELF,TRBV30,TRBJ2-2,.
ASGQSPYEQY,TRBV12-3/TRBV12-4,TRBJ2-7,.
ASSLAGTVNTEAF,TRBV5-1,TRBJ1-1,.